The clone carrying this TCR beta chain was counted only a few times. Its antigen is not known. The sample originates from a study of shared clonotypes between healthy human individuals. Study-level background: Ranging from 18 to 49 in age, donors were two women and a few men. Study conclusions and caveats: An anticipated effect of sequencing depth on clonotype sharing among donors was recognized.

The V and J ends lost 5 bases and 2 bases, in that order; junction bases with no gene match: 11. Germline CDR1 reads SGHNT; CDR2 reads YENEEA. This CDR3 has 16 amino acids. At the deep level, the assay was run. TCRdb's copy holds only in-frame clones and misses some; the assay was immunoSEQ multiplex PCR. This table holds 450,000 to 500,000 clones, roughly 80% found once. The V and J genes are TRBV11-3 and TRBJ2-7; 8 bases agree with TRBD1. Sequenced sample: PBMCs. This receptor was taken from a middle-aged woman in good health. Some clones in this sample may be carry-over from other donors' samples. CDR3 amino acids: CASSIRGDRIPYEQYF. CDR3 nucleotide sequence: TGTGCCAGCAGCATCAGGGGGGACAGGATCCCCTACGAGCAGTACTTC.